This T cell receptor (beta chain) was obtained from a study of long-term antiretroviral therapy in people with HIV (dated 2022 in TCRdb). About the study as a whole: The earliest samples were collected roughly a decade before the 2015 WHO recommendation for immediate ART, at a time when ART was usually postponed until CD4 counts fell. No cross-contamination during QIAcube processing was seen in test extractions of a monoclonal T-cell line run alongside 30 or so polyclonal samples. A total of roughly 200 cryopreserved PBMC samples came from a few dozen adults with confirmed HIV infection and were collected serially over a mean of roughly six years (range 1-12). About 35% of the 30 participants with HIV were female. Whether ART initiation and durable HIV suppression were associated with changes in peripheral blood TRB repertoire composition and diversity was tested in a retrospective serial study.

Inclusion was restricted to participants for whom at least one PBMC sample before ART initiation and at least two post-ART samples were available. Treatment was received in the United States of America by all participants with HIV. Before DNA extraction, cryopreserved samples of about 1-11 million PBMC were thawed and then washed. At the time of the earliest PBMC sample, participants with HIV were aged between about 23 and 55 years. PBMC samples were contributed by each participant from 1-4 timepoints before ART initiation and 2-8 timepoints after ART initiation, with a median of 7 samples. For every participant, serial HIV viral load, CD4+ T-cell count, ART history and demographic data were obtained. A Qiagen kit on a QIAcube was used to extract genomic DNA from unsorted PBMC, with samples processed in batches of 12. On the study overall, not on this receptor specifically: ART initiation was associated with a significant increase in TRB diversity, but diversity stayed significantly below transplant donor controls even after long-term ART. The samples were dated from the mid-2000s to the late 2010s, and the ART regimens that were used may be less effective than current ART regimens. No data were available on ART adherence, viral resistance or therapy changes, limiting inferences about post-ART repertoire changes. HIV repertoires had narrower CDR3 length ranges than controls, and the network structure suggested an antigen-experienced repertoire that shifted only slightly toward naive after ART. Because pre-ART samples had limited cell numbers, profiling was done on unsorted PBMC rather than on sorted CD4+ and CD8+ T cells. At every time point, the repertoire was dominated by expanded TRB clones first identified before ART initiation, although this dominance fluctuated and, in many PLHIV, declined after ART. Limited PBMC availability meant only the TCR beta chain was sequenced, without alpha chain pairing.

The immunoSEQ hsTCRB v3.0 assay was used at survey level resolution to sequence the TRB variable region. TRB sequencing targeted a depth of about 35,000-55,000 T-cell genomes per sample. An Illumina MiSeq with a v3 150-cycle kit was used to sequence the pooled TRB libraries. On the authors' methods: Repertoire analysis was performed in R inside a reproducible Nextflow workflow that covered QC, data transformation and analysis. Custom analyses were implemented in LymphoSeq2, an R package for AIRR-Seq data exploration. Several samples that yielded fewer than 5000 total TRB sequences were excluded, so that more than 150 HIV repertoires were analyzed. Among the 180 to 200 HIV repertoires that were kept, almost 60 were collected before ART initiation and about 130 were collected after ART initiation. Repertoires were downsampled to 5000 TRB nucleotide sequences, and summary statistics were averaged over 100 downsampling iterations. TRB sequences were retained for analysis only if CDR3 regions of at least seven amino acids were present. Two measures captured diversity: a Shannon entropy-derived clonality score and the Gini coefficient. In the repertoire networks, any two of the top 5000 CDR3 amino acid sequences were connected whenever the two sequences differed by an edit distance of one. For TRB CDR3 amino acid sequences, GLIPH2 was used to predict antigen specificity groups and MHC restriction. CDR3 amino acid sequences were matched against VDJdb and McPAS-TCR to flag known CMV, EBV, HIV or tissue antigen associations. Pre-ART, post-ART and control groups were compared with Wilcoxon signed-rank tests and Holm-Bonferroni correction. TCRdb obtained this table from immuneACCESS and retained in-frame rearrangements with V and J assigned. These tables miss some clones; where compared with another copy, unresolved V genes account for less than half of the shortfall, and the remainder is unexplained. D and trimming were read from the DNA, whereas the V and J calls and clone size are those reported in that table. The sample table holds about 27,000 clones, of which approximately 93% were seen once. In total, the top ten clones hold about 8.9% of the sample.

The CDR1 and CDR2 encoded by the germline V gene are SGHTA and FQGTGA. Reading from cysteine to phenylalanine, the CDR3 counts 15 amino acids. The kept DNA is CDR3 alone, 45 bases in frame from the first base. The trim is 5 bases for V and 2 bases for J, with a gap of 14 bases between the germline ends. To note about this clone: Its antigen remains unidentified. Base qualities are not provided; no much larger clone lies one nucleotide away.

This receptor was obtained from a woman aged 40 to 50 with HIV. The chain uses TRBV7-3 and TRBJ2-3; TRBD2 is a possible D gene, resting on 6 matching bases. The sample in question was unsorted PBMCs, obtained 7.6 years after starting antiretroviral therapy. The DNA sequence follows: TGTGCCAGCAGCCGAGAAGCGGGCGACACAGATACGCAGTATTTT. Its protein reads: CASSREAGDTDTQYF.